Listed here is a single TCR beta chain. This specimen comes from a study of control samples from healthy donors and cancer patients. Sequencing used immunoSEQ multiplex PCR; TCRdb keeps in-frame clones, though not all of them. The sample includes roughly 140,000 clones, around 90% of them seen just once. Germline assignment: CDR1 MNHEY and CDR2 SVGEGT. J lost 5 bases, V lost 2 bases, and 5 bases had no gene match. This CDR3 contains 15 residues. The source is a young man in good health. The chain recombines TRBV6-2 or TRBV6-3 with TRBJ2-3, with TRBD2 matching 9 bases. The sequencing sample was made of blood. Written as DNA, the CDR3 is TGTGCCAGCAGTTACCGGGGACTAGCTGGAGATACGCAGTATTTT. Its protein product is CASSYRGLAGDTQYF.